Given below is one TCR beta chain in context. This entry is derived from a study of blood T cell repertoires in COVID-19. At the level of the study: From the United States, Italy and Spain came samples of acute and convalescent COVID-19.

Profiled with immunoSEQ multiplex PCR; TCRdb holds only in-frame clones, not every one. Of roughly 98,000 clones listed, approximately 92% are singletons. Per germline, CDR1 SNHLY and CDR2 FYNNEI. The CDR3 consists of 15 residues. Trimming shortened V by 9 bases and J by 6 bases, and 21 bases separated the two germline ends. The specimen was peripheral blood. The origin of this receptor is a woman aged 55-70 years with active COVID-19. This chain connects TRBV2 to TRBJ2-1, with a tentative D call TRBD2 (5 bases). DNA for the CDR3: TGTGCCAGTCGCCTGGGATCAGCGGAAGTCAATGAGCAGTTCTTC. Its translation is CASRLGSAEVNEQFF.